A few counts support the clone carrying this T cell receptor (beta chain). The repertoire was sequenced with immunoSEQ multiplex PCR; TCRdb's copy has only in-frame clones and lacks some. The table lists around 40,000 clones, approximately 91% of them singletons, with about 11% in the top ten. Time point reported: pretreatment peripheral blood. The sample is drawn from a study of PD-L1 blockade in urothelial cancer. Study details: Researchers found blood samples held a median of about 130,000 T cells.

The V and J ends lost 2 bases and 0 bases, in that order; junction bases with no gene match: 5. This CDR3 region has 17 residues. Looked up from germline, CDR1 is SGHKS and CDR2 is YYEKEE (reference sequence). This chain uses TRBV5-5 with TRBJ2-1; 10 bases match TRBD2. This sequence originates from an older woman with urothelial cancer. Source: PBMCs, taken around atezolizumab (anti-PD-L1) treatment. The CDR3 DNA is TGTGCCAGCAGCTTTTCACTAGCGGGGAGCTCCTACAATGAGCAGTTCTTC. This translates into CASSFSLAGSSYNEQFF.